Sequencing of this T cell receptor beta chain was carried out in a study of blood T cell repertoires in COVID-19. For the study at large: Specimens from acute and convalescent COVID-19 originated in the United States, Italy and Spain. PBMCs, B-cell-depleted T cells, or T cells were the source of the cDNA or gDNA that made up the material.

V gave up 4 bases and J gave up 0 bases; unmatched junction bases: 3. The CDR3 covers 14 residues. CDR1 SGHNT and CDR2 YYREEE come from the germline V gene (reference sequence). Per the original data handling: Estimates of nucleated cell counts were drawn from the amplification of reference gene primers. Sequencing was performed with immunoSEQ multiplex PCR; in TCRdb, only in-frame clones are kept and a portion is missing. That table furnishes V, J and clone size, whereas the DNA furnished D and trimming. The sample consists of approximately 80,000 clones, roughly three quarters of them appearing once.

Sequences were obtained from peripheral blood. The sequence came from a man between 65 and 85 years old with active or convalescent COVID-19. The chain recombines TRBV5-4 with TRBJ2-5, with TRBD1 matching over 7 bases. CDR3 in amino acids: CASSTGTDQETQYF. The CDR3 bases are TGTGCCAGCAGCACCGGGACAGACCAAGAGACCCAGTACTTC.